Here is one TCR beta chain with its context. The sample holds a few counts of this clonotype. Its target antigen remains unknown. Base qualities are not recorded, but no much larger clone differs from it by a single base. This entry comes from a study of T-cell reconstitution after alpha-beta-depleted transplantation in children (dated by TCRdb to 2015 to 2016). Study-wide context: T-cell immune reconstitution after TCRalphabeta/CD19-depleted allogeneic hematopoietic cell transplantation in children was quantitatively tracked in the study by means of TCR repertoire profiling.

Looking up the germline V gene yields CDR1 SGHVS and CDR2 FNYEAQ. The V and J ends are trimmed by 2 bases and 7 bases, leaving 12 bases between them. Including cysteine and phenylalanine, the CDR3 has 15 amino acids. The read is trimmed to its CDR3 DNA, 45 bases read in frame from base 1. Libraries came from PCR. TCRdb records Illumina HiSeq 2500 as the sequencer. Molecular barcoding was employed in the preparation of TCR libraries, with unique molecular identifiers being used to normalize TCRbeta repertoire quantification. Using fastp trimming at Q25 and MiXCR clonotype assembly, TCRdb reanalyzed the public sequencing data and kept in-frame beta chains. Rows merge per CDR3 protein into single entries with the most common DNA and genes. Present in this sample are about 540,000 distinct CDR3 sequences, about 16% of which were seen just once. 3% to 3.5% of the sample lies in the top ten.

This receptor was obtained from a human donor who donated a stem cell graft to a child with acute lymphoblastic leukemia. Recombination linked TRBV7-6 to TRBJ1-6; D gene: possibly TRBD1, on 5 matching bases. Sample: PBMCs from the stem cell graft donor, taken from the stem cell graft. The CDR3: CASSLSAGTNSPLHF. The DNA reads TGTGCCAGCAGCTTAAGTGCAGGGACGAATTCACCCCTCCACTTT. This CDR3, with the reference TRBV7-6 and TRBJ1-6 proteins standing in past its ends, gives the full variable domain GAGVSQSPRYKVTKRGQDVALRCDPISGHVSLYWYRQALGQGPEFLTYFNYEAQQDKSGLPNDRFSAERPEGSISTLTIQRTEQRDSAMYRCASSLSAGTNSPLHFGNGTRLTVT.